Presented here are 32 T cell receptor beta chains from one specimen sequenced in a study of tumor and adjacent non-tumor tissue in lung cancer. TCRbeta libraries were built with three rounds of nested PCR, modified from ARM-PCR. TCRdb reprocessed the multiplex PCR reads via MiXCR and lists one record per CDR3 protein. The sample lists around 40,000 distinct CDR3 sequences, roughly 60% seen once, with under 50% in the top ten. This sample's RNA came from whole unsorted tissue. The normal lung tissue was taken more than 3 cm from the tumor edge. The specimen sequenced was distant non-tumor lung tissue. The receptors derive from a man in his fifties or sixties with non-small cell lung cancer.

Concerning this clonotype: One junction end disagrees with the germline gene, perhaps due to a read error. The chain couples TRBV5-4 to TRBJ2-7, with D possibly matching TRBD1 (6 bases). The CDR3 consists of 15 residues. The germline gives CDR1 SGHNT, CDR2 YYREEE (reference sequence). In nucleotides, the CDR3 is TGTGCCGGCAGCTTGGGACGGGACAACCCCTACGAGCAGTACTTC. Translation gives CAGSLGRDNPYEQYF.

V usage is TRBV5-5 and J usage is TRBJ2-3, with D possibly being TRBD1 (5 bases). Germline V gene sequence: CDR1 SGHKS, CDR2 YYEKEE (reference sequence). V lost 5 bases, J lost 2 bases, and 15 bases lay in between. This CDR3 has 15 amino acids. The CDR3 here is CASRSQGDDTDTQYF. The DNA of the CDR3 is TGTGCCAGCAGATCCCAGGGCGATGACACAGATACGCAGTATTTT. Combining the CDR3 with reference TRBV5-5 and TRBJ2-3 gives the whole variable domain DAGVTQSPTHLIKTRGQQVTLRCSPISGHKSVSWYQQVLGQGPQFIFQYYEKEERGRGNFPDRFSARQFPNYSSELNVNALLLGDSALYLCASRSQGDDTDTQYFGPGTRLTVL.

Points on this clonotype: One end of the junction varies from germline; a read error may be responsible. The V gene is TRBV28, the J gene TRBJ2-7, with 9 bases aligning to TRBD2. CDR1 is MDHEN and CDR2 is SYDVKM in the germline V gene. The CDR3 runs 15 residues. The CDR3 bases are TGTGCTAGCAGTGGAGGGACTAGCTCCTCCTACGATCAGTACTTC. It encodes CASSGGTSSSYDQYF.

Of note for this clonotype: Since no conserved phenylalanine or tryptophan closes the CDR3, a read error is the likely cause. The DNA is left out, because the CDR3 cannot be placed on it with certainty; the CDR3 is given as TCRdb lists it. This chain joins TRBV11-3 and TRBJ2-7; the table names TRBD1, a call not compared with the DNA. The CDR3 spans 15 residues, counting both ends. Germline assignment: CDR1 SGHNT and CDR2 YENEEA. The CDR3 loop reads CASSLDPPLRLGGAT.

This clonotype came up a few times. J is TRBJ2-1 and V is TRBV2; 8 nucleotides line up with TRBD1. Germline CDR1 SNHLY, CDR2 FYNNEI. CDR3 length: 15 residues. The V segment lost 5 bases and the J segment 4 bases; nucleotides outside the gene matches: 7. In nucleotides, the CDR3 is TGTGCCAGCAGTAGGGCAGGGGGCGCGTACAATGAGCAGTTCTTC. It is translated as CASSRAGGAYNEQFF.

Note on this clonotype: A read error may produce the germline difference seen at one junction end. The chain recombines TRBV16 with TRBJ1-5; no definite D call. The CDR3 extends over 13 amino acids. Germline-derived CDR1 and CDR2 are KGHSY and FQNENV. This chain's CDR3 is CVSSQQENQLQHF. The CDR3 coding sequence is TGTGTCAGCAGCCAACAAGAAAATCAGCTCCAGCATTTT.

Many counts were recorded for this clonotype. The gene calls are TRBV12-3 or TRBV12-4 and TRBJ1-6; 7 bases match TRBD1. CDR3 length: 14 amino acids. V shed 3 bases and J 10 bases; nucleotides not matched to a gene: 6. The CDR3 region has the DNA TGTGCCAGCAGTTTCCAGGGGGGTGGATCACCCCTCCACTTT. It encodes CASSFQGGGSPLHF.

At least ten counts were recorded for this clonotype. The V call is TRBV4-1, the J call TRBJ1-2, with D tentatively TRBD1 (6 bases). The CDR3 spans 17 residues. CDR1 and CDR2 (germline): MGHRA, YSYEKL. V shed 2 bases and J shed 0 bases, with 16 bases lying between them. CDR3 bases: TGCGCCAGCAGCCAACACGAGGGGGGCCTATCTAACTATGGCTACACCTTC. It encodes CASSQHEGGLSNYGYTF.

There are many counts of this clonotype. V usage is TRBV24-1 and J usage is TRBJ2-1; D might be TRBD2 (6 bases). Trimming left V 5 bases short and J 7 bases short, with 8 bases between. The CDR3 consists of 12 residues. Germline-derived CDR1 and CDR2 are KGHDR and SFDVKD. The CDR3 loop is CATSGAGNEQFF. The CDR3 DNA is TGTGCCACCAGTGGTGCGGGGAATGAGCAGTTCTTC.

A remark on this clonotype: The final CDR3 position lacks the conserved phenylalanine or tryptophan, pointing to a likely read error. This rearrangement joins TRBV6-1 to TRBJ1-2, with 8 bases fitting TRBD1. V lost 11 bases, J lost 3 bases, and 14 bases stayed unmatched. The germline gives CDR1 MNHNS, CDR2 SASEGT. This CDR3 is 15 amino acids long. This chain's CDR3 is CAGGKRTGPHYGYTL. The CDR3 DNA reads TGTGCCGGCGGGAAGAGGACAGGGCCTCACTATGGCTACACCTTA.

As for this clonotype: A read error is possible here, since a much larger clone lies one base away. CDR3 coding DNA: TGTGCCAGCAGATCACCTAGCGGGGGGGTGGCCATCAATGAGCAGTTCTTC. It codes for CASRSPSGGVAINEQFF. This chain joins TRBV5-6 and TRBJ2-1, with TRBD2 matching over 12 bases. The germline V gene has CDR1 SGHDT and CDR2 YYEEEE. The CDR3 sequence is 17 residues long. After removal of 5 bases from V and 6 bases from J, the junction contained 12 bases not matched to a gene.

Worth noting for this clonotype: One end of the junction fails to match germline, which may point to a read error. Here the CDR3 DNA reads TGTGCCAGCAGCCCCAGGGATTACACTGGGGAGCTGTTTTTT. It codes for CASSPRDYTGELFF. This rearrangement joins TRBV7-9 to TRBJ2-2; maybe TRBD1 (5 bases). The germline V gene has CDR1 SEHNR and CDR2 FQNEAQ (reference sequence). There are 14 residues in the CDR3.

This clonotype was observed a handful of times. One end of the junction is discordant with germline, which a read error may explain. The genes are TRBV7-9 and TRBJ2-3; perhaps D is TRBD1 or TRBD2 (5 bases each). This CDR3 spans 14 amino acids. From germline, CDR1 is SEHNR and CDR2 FQNEAQ (reference sequence). In DNA, the CDR3 is TGTGCCAACAGCATTGGGACGGTCACAGATACGCAGTATTTT. This encodes CANSIGTVTDTQYF.

Notes on this clonotype: The final CDR3 position lacks the conserved phenylalanine or tryptophan, pointing to a likely read error. The V call is TRBV20-1, the J call TRBJ1-5; D might be TRBD1 (6 bases). Germline loops: CDR1 DFQATT, CDR2 SNEGSKA (reference sequence). Trimming removed 8 bases from V and 3 bases from J, with 14 bases in between. The CDR3 has 13 residues. CDR3 region: CSTGRDNNQPQHL. CDR3 nucleotides: TGCAGTACTGGTCGGGACAACAATCAGCCCCAGCATCTT.

Details on this clonotype: This could be a read error, since a much larger clone is one nucleotide away. V gene TRBV12-3 or TRBV12-4 combines with J gene TRBJ2-7; D ambiguous. V lost 7 bases and J lost 3, with 10 bases in between. CDR3 size: 12 residues. The DNA of the CDR3 is TGTGCCAGCACTTCGAGTCACTACGAGCAGTACTTC. Encoded protein: CASTSSHYEQYF.

The rearrangement uses TRBV29-1 and TRBJ2-2; 8 bases line up with TRBD2. From germline, CDR1 is SQVTM and CDR2 ANQGSEA. CDR3 length equals 18 residues. V was pared by 6 bases and J by 2 bases, with 17 bases of the junction left unmatched. CDR3 sequence reads: CSVWAGYITSGNTGELFF. The DNA of the CDR3 is TGCAGCGTATGGGCAGGATACATTACTAGCGGAAACACCGGGGAGCTGTTTTTT.

This clonotype was picked up a small number of times. The junction does not match germline at one end; this may be a read error. This chain connects TRBV28 to TRBJ2-7, with D hard to call. The CDR3 length is 15 residues. Germline loops: CDR1 MDHEN, CDR2 SYDVKM. The CDR3 loop is CASSLTATLSHEQYF. CDR3 sequence (DNA): TGTGCCAGCAGTTTAACAGCAACCCTCTCCCACGAGCAGTACTTC.

For this clonotype: The final CDR3 position lacks the conserved phenylalanine or tryptophan, pointing to a likely read error. This rearrangement joins TRBV11-1 to TRBJ2-5, with D unresolved. The CDR3 covers 12 residues. Germline CDR1 is SGHAT and CDR2 is FQDESV (reference sequence). The CDR3 DNA follows: TGTGCCAACAGCTTAACAAAAGGGACCCAGTACATC. This encodes CANSLTKGTQYI.

As regards this clonotype: A much larger clone lies one base from this, so it may be a read error. The chain combines TRBV6-6 with TRBJ2-5, with 14 bases that match TRBD2. The germline V gene encodes CDR1 MNHNY and CDR2 SVGAGI (reference sequence). The CDR3 has 21 residues. The CDR3 DNA is TGTGCCAGCAGTTACCGCCCCATCGGGACTAGCGGGAGTCCCTACCATGAGACCCAGTACTTC. It translates to CASSYRPIGTSGSPYHETQYF.

In the case of this clonotype: At one of its ends the junction is not consistent with the germline gene, which may arise from a read error. This rearrangement joins TRBV11-2 to TRBJ2-3, with D perhaps matching TRBD2 (6 bases). The length of the CDR3 is 12 residues. Germline values: CDR1 SGHAT, CDR2 FQNNGV. CDR3 DNA: TGTGCCAGGAGCTTATTGCGGGATACGCAGTGTTTT. It yields the protein CARSLLRDTQCF.

About this clonotype: Germline and junction disagree at one end, which may indicate a read error. The rearrangement links TRBV6-6 to TRBJ1-6; D is undetermined. CDR3 length equals 17 residues. Germline V gene sequence: CDR1 MNHNY, CDR2 SVGAGI (reference sequence). The CDR3 here is CANSYSYPGQVNSPLYF. The CDR3 nucleotides read TGTGCCAACAGTTACTCGTATCCGGGTCAGGTTAATTCACCCCTCTACTTT.

Concerning this clonotype: With a much larger clone just one base away, this may be a read error. This chain links TRBV5-1 with TRBJ1-2; D is possibly TRBD1 (5 bases). The V end lost 4 bases, the J end lost 4 bases, and 20 bases lay between the germline ends. The CDR3 runs 16 residues. Germline CDR1 reads SGHRS; CDR2 reads YFSETQ. CDR3 residues: CASSATGTRCGYGYTF. CDR3 in DNA: TGCGCCAGCAGCGCGACCGGGACCCGATGCGGCTATGGCTACACCTTC.

On this clonotype: This may be a read error, as it is one base from a much larger clone. The gene calls are TRBV30 and TRBJ2-5; D not resolved. CDR1 is GTSNPN and CDR2 is SVGIG in the germline V gene (reference sequence). This CDR3 region has 15 residues. CDR3 residues: CVWSPRLRIQETQYF. The CDR3, as DNA: TGTGTCTGGAGTCCCCGGTTAAGGATTCAAGAGACCCAGTACTTC. The complete variable domain, with remaining parts taken from reference TRBV30 and TRBJ2-5, reads SQTIHQWPATLVQPVGSPLSLECTVEGTSNPNLYWYRQAAGRGLQLLFYSVGIGQISSEVPQNLSASRPQDRQFILSSKKLLLSDSGFYLCVWSPRLRIQETQYFGPGTRLLVL.

This clonotype occurred a few times. In this CDR3 the conserved last residue, phenylalanine or tryptophan, is missing, so a read error is likely. This chain joins TRBV12-3 or TRBV12-4 and TRBJ2-5; no clear D gene. The CDR3 totals 11 residues. V shed 0 bases and J shed 4 bases, with 0 bases lying between them. The CDR3 here is CASSLAETQYL. CDR3 DNA: TGTGCCAGCAGTTTAGCAGAGACCCAGTACTTA.

A word on this clonotype: This CDR3 is missing its conserved last phenylalanine or tryptophan, likely due to a read error. The V call is TRBV11-2, the J call TRBJ2-7, with no clear D. V dropped 1 base and J dropped 9 bases, with 22 bases sitting between them. CDR1 and CDR2 (germline): SGHAT, FQNNGV. The CDR3 has 16 residues. Here the CDR3 DNA reads TGTGCCAGCAGCTTAGCCCTTCCGAGGCAGGCTTTGGTGCAGTACTTA. Amino acid sequence: CASSLALPRQALVQYL.

This clonotype appeared a few times. This chain connects TRBV30 to TRBJ1-1, with TRBD1 identical over 7 bases. CDR1 GTSNPN and CDR2 SVGIG come from the germline V gene (reference sequence). J was trimmed by 6 bases and V by 0 bases; bases with no gene match: 7. CDR3 size: 14 residues. CDR3 loop: CAWSVQGGRSEAFF. The CDR3 DNA reads as TGTGCCTGGAGTGTACAAGGGGGCAGGTCTGAAGCTTTCTTT.

This chain joins TRBV12-3 or TRBV12-4 and TRBJ2-7; 10 positions agree with TRBD1. The length of the CDR3 is 14 residues. V lost 8 bases to trimming and J lost 12 bases; unmatched junction nucleotides: 16. CDR3 loop: CASEGTGQGPTSYF. The CDR3 DNA reads as TGTGCCAGCGAAGGAACGGGACAGGGGCCGACATCGTACTTC.

Concerning this clonotype: This may stem from a read error, because a much larger clone lies one nucleotide away. V is TRBV5-6 and J is TRBJ1-6, with 7 bases identical to TRBD1. Germline V gene lookup returns CDR1 SGHDT and CDR2 YYEEEE. This CDR3 spans 14 amino acids. CDR3 in amino acids: CASSLRGDNSPIHF. As DNA, the CDR3 is TGTGCCAGCAGCCTCAGGGGGGACAATTCACCCATCCACTTT.

In the case of this clonotype: Because the CDR3 is missing its conserved closing phenylalanine or tryptophan, this is likely a read error. CDR3 protein: CSVGGSYEQYL. Here the CDR3 DNA reads TGCAGCGTTGGCGGATCCTACGAGCAGTACTTA. The chain is built from TRBV29-1 and TRBJ2-7; D unclear. V was pared by 4 bases and J by 1 base, with 5 bases between. The CDR3 length is 11 residues. From germline, CDR1 is SQVTM and CDR2 ANQGSEA.

Remarks on this clonotype: One end of the junction is discordant with germline, which a read error may explain. The genes are TRBV10-3 and TRBJ2-5; D is undetermined. Germline V CDR1 and CDR2: ENHRY, SYGVKD. The CDR3 is 15 amino acids. The chain's CDR3 is CAISESNGVQEIQYF. CDR3 DNA: TGTGCCATCAGCGAGTCGAATGGGGTCCAAGAGATCCAGTACTTC.

The chain employs TRBV11-1 and TRBJ2-7; possible D gene TRBD1, 6 bases. CDR1 is SGHAT and CDR2 is FQDESV in the germline V gene (reference sequence). The length of the CDR3 is 13 residues. The CDR3 region is CGNSLSGHLEQYF. CDR3 coding DNA: TGTGGCAACAGCTTATCGGGACACCTGGAGCAGTACTTC.

This clonotype was seen many times. The V gene is TRBV6-5, the J gene TRBJ2-6, with 11 bases that match TRBD2. J gave up 1 base and V 1 base, and 6 bases lay outside the gene matches. Germline-derived CDR1 and CDR2 are MNHEY and SVGAGI. The CDR3 spans 19 residues. CDR3 nucleotides: TGTGCCAGCAGTTACTACCTCTCTAGCGGGAGGTCTGGGGCCAACGTCCTGACTTTC. Translating it yields CASSYYLSSGRSGANVLTF.